This T cell receptor (beta chain) was sequenced in a study of tumor-infiltrating lymphocytes in localized non-small cell lung cancer. Turning to the study itself: The cohort mixed smokers and never-smokers, several histologies, and some post-neoadjuvant-chemotherapy samples.

Produced via immunoSEQ multiplex PCR; TCRdb's table is partial and in-frame only. The sample includes more than 7,500 clones, 72% of them seen just once. The germline gives CDR1 MNHEY, CDR2 SMNVEV (reference sequence). This CDR3 comprises 17 residues. Trimming took 1 base from V and 4 from J, leaving 19 bases between them. The receptor comes from a human donor with non-small cell lung cancer. The sample consisted of lung tumor tissue. The chain is built from TRBV27 and TRBJ1-2, with D possibly TRBD1 on 6 matching bases. The CDR3 reads CASSLFPGAATSYGYTF. CDR3 DNA: TGTGCCAGCAGTTTATTTCCAGGGGCGGCTACGTCCTATGGCTACACCTTC.